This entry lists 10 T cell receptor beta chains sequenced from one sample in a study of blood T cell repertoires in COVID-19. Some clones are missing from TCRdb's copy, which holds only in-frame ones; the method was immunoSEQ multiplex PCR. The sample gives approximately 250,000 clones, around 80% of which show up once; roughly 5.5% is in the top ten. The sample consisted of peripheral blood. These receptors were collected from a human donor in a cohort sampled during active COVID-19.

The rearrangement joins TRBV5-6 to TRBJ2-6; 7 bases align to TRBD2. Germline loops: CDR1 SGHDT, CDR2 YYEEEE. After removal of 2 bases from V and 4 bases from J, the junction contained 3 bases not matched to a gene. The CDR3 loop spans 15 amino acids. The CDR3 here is CASSFGEGGANVLTF. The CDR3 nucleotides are TGTGCCAGCAGCTTCGGGGAGGGGGGGGCCAACGTCCTGACTTTC. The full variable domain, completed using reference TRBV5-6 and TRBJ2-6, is DAGVTQSPTHLIKTRGQQVTLRCSPKSGHDTVSWYQQALGQGPQFIFQYYEEEERQRGNFPDRFSGHQFPNYSSELNVNALLLGDSALYLCASSFGEGGANVLTFGAGSRLTVL.

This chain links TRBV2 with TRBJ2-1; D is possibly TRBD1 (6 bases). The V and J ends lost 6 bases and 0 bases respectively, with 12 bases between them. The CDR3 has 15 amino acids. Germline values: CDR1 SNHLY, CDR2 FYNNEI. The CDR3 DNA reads TGTGCCAGCAGAAACACAGGGTTCTCCTACAATGAGCAGTTCTTC. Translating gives CASRNTGFSYNEQFF.

CDR3 sequence reads: CASSRDFTYEQYF. The CDR3 nucleotides read TGTGCCAGCAGCCGGGACTTCACCTACGAGCAGTACTTC. The J gene is TRBJ2-7, the V gene TRBV6-2 or TRBV6-3; perhaps TRBD2 as D (6 bases). Trimming took 6 bases from V and 2 from J, leaving 11 bases between them. Looked up from germline, CDR1 is MNHEY and CDR2 is SVGEGT. The CDR3 contains 13 residues.

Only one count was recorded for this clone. CDR3 DNA: TGTGCCAGCAGTTACTCGATTTCAGGGGCTTTTTCACCCCTCCACTTT. It codes for CASSYSISGAFSPLHF. The chain is built from TRBV6-5 and TRBJ1-6, with a weak D call TRBD1 (6 bases). The length of the CDR3 is 16 residues. The germline gives CDR1 MNHEY, CDR2 SVGAGI. The V and J ends lost 0 bases and 9 bases respectively, with 15 bases between them.

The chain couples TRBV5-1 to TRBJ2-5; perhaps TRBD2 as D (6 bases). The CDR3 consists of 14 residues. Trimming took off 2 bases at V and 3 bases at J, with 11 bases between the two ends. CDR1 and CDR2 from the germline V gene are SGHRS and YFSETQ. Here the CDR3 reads CASSLGAGKETQYF. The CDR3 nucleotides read TGCGCCAGCAGCTTAGGGGCGGGGAAAGAGACCCAGTACTTC.

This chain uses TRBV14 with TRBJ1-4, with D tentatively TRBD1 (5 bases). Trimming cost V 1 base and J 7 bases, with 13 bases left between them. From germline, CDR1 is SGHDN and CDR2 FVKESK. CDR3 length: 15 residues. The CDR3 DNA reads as TGTGCCAGCAGCCAAGTACGGGGGATCGGTGAAAAACTGTTTTTT. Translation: CASSQVRGIGEKLFF.

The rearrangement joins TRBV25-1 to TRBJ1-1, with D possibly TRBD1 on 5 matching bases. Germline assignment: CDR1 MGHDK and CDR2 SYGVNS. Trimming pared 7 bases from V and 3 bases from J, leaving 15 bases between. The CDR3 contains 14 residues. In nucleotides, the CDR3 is TGTGCCAGCATCAACCGGGGAGGGGACACTGAAGCTTTCTTT. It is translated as CASINRGGDTEAFF.

The CDR3 nucleotides are TGTGCCACTCGACAACAGGACCAAGAGACCCAGTACTTC. Its protein is CATRQQDQETQYF. The chain carries TRBV24-1 and TRBJ2-5; D may be TRBD1 (5 bases). Germline assignment: CDR1 KGHDR and CDR2 SFDVKD. V dropped 10 bases and J dropped 0 bases, with 11 bases sitting between them. CDR3 length: 13 amino acids.

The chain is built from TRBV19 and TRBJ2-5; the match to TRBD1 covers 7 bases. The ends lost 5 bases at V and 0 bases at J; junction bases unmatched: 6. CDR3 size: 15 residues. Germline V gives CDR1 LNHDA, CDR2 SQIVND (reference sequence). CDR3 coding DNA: TGTGCCAGTAGTCCCCTTGACAGGGACCAAGAGACCCAGTACTTC. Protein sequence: CASSPLDRDQETQYF.

CDR3 loop: CASSLGLGGTGELFF. The CDR3 DNA is TGTGCCAGCAGCCTGGGACTAGGGGGAACCGGGGAGCTGTTTTTT. This chain joins TRBV3-1 (or the pseudogene TRBV3-2) and TRBJ2-2; 8 nucleotides align to TRBD2. Trimming at V came to 4 bases and at J to 5 bases, leaving 6 bases not matched to a gene. This CDR3 has 15 residues. CDR1 is LGHDT and CDR2 is YNNKEL in the germline V gene (reference sequence).